Listed here are 31 T cell receptor beta chains from one sample, sequenced in a study of metastatic and nonmetastatic thyroid tumors. No patient had received any treatment before thyroid surgery. TCRdb re-clonotyped the PCR reads via MiXCR. This sample carries more than 70,000 clones, 7.5% to 9% of them seen once, and the ten largest clones take around 8.8%. Input material: blood. Receptors were obtained from a female donor with papillary thyroid cancer or a benign thyroid nodule (not recorded which). Some clones in this sample may be carry-over from other donors' samples.

This clone has at least ten counts. The rearrangement uses TRBV7-6 and TRBJ1-6; a possible D gene is TRBD1 (5 bases). This CDR3 is 18 amino acids long. Germline V gives CDR1 SGHVS, CDR2 FNYEAQ. Deletions cut 5 bases from V and 0 bases from J, with 17 bases between. DNA for the CDR3: TGTGCCAGCAGCCTAACCCACAGGACCAGCTCCTATAATTCACCCCTCCACTTT. Residues: CASSLTHRTSSYNSPLHF. Filled out from reference TRBV7-6 and TRBJ1-6, the complete variable domain reads GAGVSQSPRYKVTKRGQDVALRCDPISGHVSLYWYRQALGQGPEFLTYFNYEAQQDKSGLPNDRFSAERPEGSISTLTIQRTEQRDSAMYRCASSLTHRTSSYNSPLHFGNGTRLTVT.

This clone was recorded many times. The chain has TRBV7-9 and TRBJ2-5, with 7 bases aligning to TRBD1. Germline loops: CDR1 SEHNR, CDR2 FQNEAQ (reference sequence). The J segment lost 1 base and the V segment lost 6 bases, leaving 8 bases of the junction unmatched. The CDR3 covers 15 residues. CDR3 DNA: TGTGCCAGCAGTCTCGACAGGGCCATCCAAGAGACCCAGTACTTC. It translates to CASSLDRAIQETQYF.

The sample holds many counts of this clone. J is TRBJ1-2 and V is TRBV11-1, with D maybe TRBD1 (6 bases). Germline CDR1 and CDR2: SGHAT and FQDESV (reference sequence). The CDR3 contains 15 residues. The V end was cut by 2 bases, the J end by 3 bases, with 13 bases between. The CDR3: CASSLLRGNDYGYTF. The DNA of the CDR3 is TGTGCCAGCAGCTTACTAAGGGGGAACGACTATGGCTACACCTTC.

This clone was seen many times. The chain employs TRBV19 and TRBJ2-6; the D gene is possibly TRBD1 (6 bases). Germline loops: CDR1 LNHDA, CDR2 SQIVND (reference sequence). V lost 4 bases and J 4 bases, leaving 17 bases between the germline ends. This CDR3 comprises 17 residues. The chain's CDR3 is CASSKDPRGSGANVLTF. The CDR3 DNA is TGTGCCAGTAGTAAAGACCCCAGGGGATCAGGGGCCAACGTCCTGACTTTC. The full variable domain, with the rest looked up from reference TRBV19 and TRBJ2-6, is DGGITQSPKYLFRKEGQNVTLSCEQNLNHDAMYWYRQDPGQGLRLIYYSQIVNDFQKGDIAEGYSVSREKKESFPLTVTSAQKNPTAFYLCASSKDPRGSGANVLTFGAGSRLTVL.

Many counts were recorded for this clone. The chain carries TRBV7-2 and TRBJ2-5; TRBD2 matches at 10 bases. The CDR3 has 18 residues. CDR1 is SGHTA, CDR2 FQGNSA, per germline. With 1 base clipped from V and 5 bases from J, the junction kept 13 bases outside the gene matches. In nucleotides, the CDR3 is TGTGCCAGCAGCTTAGGGGGGCCTGCTAGCGGGGGACAGGAGACCCAGTACTTC. It codes for CASSLGGPASGGQETQYF.

Comments on this clone: One junction end disagrees with the germline gene, perhaps due to a read error. The chain couples TRBV7-3 to TRBJ2-7; no firm D call. The CDR3 is 17 amino acids. Germline V gene lookup returns CDR1 SGHTA and CDR2 FQGTGA. CDR3 nucleotide sequence: TGTGCCAGCAGCTTAGCGTGCTCCACGGCGGCGCTATACGATCAGTACTTC. Translation: CASSLACSTAALYDQYF.

In this sample, this clone turned up many times. The chain employs TRBV28 and TRBJ1-4; the D gene is possibly TRBD1 (5 bases). Germline V gene lookup returns CDR1 MDHEN and CDR2 SYDVKM. The length of the CDR3 is 14 residues. Trimming left V 5 bases short and J 6 bases short, with 13 bases between. As DNA, the CDR3 is TGTGCCAGCAGTCTCCGGGACGGCCATGAAAAACTGTTTTTT. Amino acids: CASSLRDGHEKLFF.

This clone was observed at least ten times. The chain employs TRBV9 and TRBJ1-1; D is uncertain. The length of the CDR3 is 13 residues. Trimming shortened V by 4 bases and J by 3 bases, and 10 bases separated the two germline ends. The germline CDR1 and CDR2 sequences are SGDLS and YYNGEE. CDR3: CASSPGRYTEAFF. CDR3 in DNA: TGTGCCAGCAGCCCCGGACGGTACACTGAAGCTTTCTTT.

This clone was counted ten times or more. V usage is TRBV6-5 and J usage is TRBJ2-7; 9 bases are a match to TRBD1. V trimming: 2 bases; J trimming: 5 bases; junction bases outside the gene matches: 4. Looked up from germline, CDR1 is MNHEY and CDR2 is SVGAGI. CDR3 size: 14 residues. CDR3 sequence: CASSYKGQGHEQYF. The CDR3 coding sequence is TGTGCCAGCAGTTACAAGGGACAGGGCCACGAGCAGTACTTC.

This clone was detected many times. This chain links TRBV25-1 with TRBJ2-2; TRBD2 agrees at 7 bases. The CDR3 extends over 15 amino acids. V shed 3 bases and J 3 bases; nucleotides not matched to a gene: 4. Germline CDR1 and CDR2: MGHDK and SYGVNS. CDR3 protein: CASSDGGRDTGELFF. In DNA form, the CDR3 reads TGTGCCAGCAGTGACGGAGGGAGGGACACCGGGGAGCTGTTTTTT.

This clone was picked up many times. The V call is TRBV2, the J call TRBJ1-4; 8 positions agree with TRBD1. CDR1 is SNHLY and CDR2 is FYNNEI in the germline V gene. V shed 4 bases, J shed 8 bases, and the junction held 6 bases outside the gene matches. The length of the CDR3 is 14 residues. CDR3 sequence reads: CASSGIGTGEKLFF. The CDR3 DNA is TGTGCCAGCAGTGGGATAGGGACAGGAGAAAAACTGTTTTTT.

Regarding this clone: A much larger clonotype is one base distant, so this may be a read error. The CDR3 region has the DNA TGTACCAGCAGCTTGGGGATTCGACAGCCCCAGCATTTT. Protein product: CTSSLGIRQPQHF. The rearrangement uses TRBV5-5 and TRBJ1-5; no reliable D call. This CDR3 has 13 residues. Germline CDR1 reads SGHKS; CDR2 reads YYEKEE (reference sequence).

This clone was seen ten or more times. This chain links TRBV4-2 with TRBJ1-1; D not certain. Looked up from germline, CDR1 is LGHNA and CDR2 is YNFKEQ. The CDR3 loop spans 15 amino acids. The germline V and J ends were trimmed by 5 bases and 6 bases, with 19 bases remaining between them. The CDR3 sequence: CASSAPQRARAEAFF. The CDR3 coding sequence is TGTGCCAGCAGCGCGCCTCAGAGGGCGAGGGCTGAAGCTTTCTTT.

Many counts were recorded for this clone. This specimen includes other DNA sequences encoding the same CDR3. This sequence joins TRBV5-1 and TRBJ2-2, with 10 bases identical to TRBD1. The germline gives CDR1 SGHRS, CDR2 YFSETQ. With 4 bases clipped from V and 0 bases from J, the junction kept 3 bases outside the gene matches. The CDR3 extends over 16 amino acids. The chain's CDR3 is CASSLGQGANTGELFF. The CDR3 nucleotides are TGCGCCAGCAGCCTAGGACAGGGGGCGAACACCGGGGAGCTGTTTTTT. The variable domain in full, completed from reference TRBV5-1 and TRBJ2-2, reads KAGVTQTPRYLIKTRGQQVTLSCSPISGHRSVSWYQQTPGQGLQFLFEYFSETQRNKGNFPGRFSGRQFSNSRSEMNVSTLELGDSALYLCASSLGQGANTGELFFGEGSRLTVL.

The gene calls are TRBV5-1 and TRBJ2-7; TRBD2 is a possible D gene (5 bases). The CDR3 totals 14 residues. The ends were cut back, 3 bases at V and 2 bases at J, with 12 bases in the middle. Germline V gene lookup returns CDR1 SGHRS and CDR2 YFSETQ. DNA for the CDR3: TGCGCCAGCAGCTACTCGGGAACAGCCTACGAGCAGTACTTC. Protein sequence: CASSYSGTAYEQYF.

This clone was counted at least ten times. Other DNA sequences from this sample encode an identical CDR3 as well. V is TRBV3-1 and J is TRBJ2-5, with D perhaps matching TRBD2 (6 bases). Germline CDR1 is LGHDT and CDR2 is YNNKEL (reference sequence). The CDR3 extends over 15 amino acids. Deletions cut 2 bases from V and 5 bases from J, with 15 bases between. The CDR3 spells CASSQKGGEVETQYF. CDR3 in DNA: TGTGCCAGCAGCCAAAAAGGAGGGGAAGTGGAGACCCAGTACTTC.

As regards this clone: The conserved closing phenylalanine or tryptophan is absent in this CDR3, likely reflecting a read error. The rearrangement joins TRBV18 to TRBJ2-2; no clear D gene. CDR1 is KGHSH, CDR2 LQKENI, per germline. The CDR3 runs 12 residues. Trimming removed 6 bases at V and 9 bases at J, with 11 bases between. CDR3 sequence reads: CASSEARWELFL. CDR3 nucleotides: TGTGCCAGCTCGGAAGCCAGATGGGAGCTGTTTCTT.

This clone occurred many times. This chain links TRBV12-3 or TRBV12-4 with TRBJ1-2, with D perhaps matching TRBD1 (5 bases). The length of the CDR3 is 14 residues. The V end lost 2 bases, the J end lost 2 bases, and 9 bases lay between the germline ends. The CDR3 coding sequence is TGTGCCAGCAGTTTACAGGGAGGGAACTATGGCTACACCTTC. Its protein is CASSLQGGNYGYTF.

This chain uses TRBV10-3 with TRBJ2-5; no firm D call. V was shortened by 3 bases and J by 1 base, with 6 bases between the two germline ends. Germline CDR1 ENHRY, CDR2 SYGVKD. The CDR3 is 13 amino acids. As DNA, the CDR3 is TGTGCCATCAGTGATTACAGCCAAGAGACCCAGTACTTC. This translates into CAISDYSQETQYF.

This clone was seen more than once but under ten times. Compared with germline, one end of the junction differs, possibly owing to a read error. The V call is TRBV6-1, the J call TRBJ1-1; D remains ambiguous. The CDR3 has 13 amino acids. CDR1 is MNHNS, CDR2 SASEGT, per germline. CDR3 DNA: TGTGCCAGCAGTCTAGGCACGAACATAGGAGCTCTCTTT. This translates into CASSLGTNIGALF.

The V and J genes are TRBV14 and TRBJ1-3; D may be TRBD1 (5 bases). The CDR3 contains 12 residues. The germline V gene encodes CDR1 SGHDN and CDR2 FVKESK. Trimming took off 8 bases at V and 7 bases at J, with 12 bases between the two ends. The CDR3 reads CASYGTANTIYF. Here the CDR3 DNA reads TGTGCCAGCTACGGGACGGCCAACACCATATATTTT.

As concerns this clone: The junction departs from the called germline gene at one end, perhaps through a read error. This sequence joins TRBV5-1 and TRBJ2-1, with 14 bases fitting TRBD2. The CDR3 is 18 amino acids. CDR1 SGHRS and CDR2 YFSETQ come from the germline V gene. Written as DNA, the CDR3 is TGCGCCAGCAGCTTCGAGGGACTAGCGGGGGTTTCCTACAATGAGCAGTCCTTC. Protein: CASSFEGLAGVSYNEQSF.

This clone showed up many times. The chain links TRBV11-3 to TRBJ2-6; D is possibly TRBD2 (5 bases). The CDR3 is 15 residues long. Germline V gene data show CDR1 as SGHNT and CDR2 as YENEEA. Trimming removed 2 bases at V and 2 bases at J, with 7 bases between. CDR3 amino acids: CASSLRGTGANVLTF. The CDR3 coding sequence is TGTGCCAGCAGCTTACGGGGTACTGGGGCCAACGTCCTGACTTTC.

This clone was seen ten or more times. The rearrangement uses TRBV6-1 and TRBJ2-2; 10 nucleotides align to TRBD2. From germline, CDR1 is MNHNS and CDR2 SASEGT. The CDR3 totals 16 residues. The V and J ends lost 0 bases and 5 bases, in that order; junction bases with no gene match: 3. The CDR3 protein is CASSEAAGGQTGELFF. The CDR3, as DNA: TGTGCCAGCAGTGAAGCAGCGGGGGGGCAGACCGGGGAGCTGTTTTTT.

This clone appeared many times. This chain connects TRBV2 to TRBJ2-1; TRBD2 agrees at 7 bases. Germline loops: CDR1 SNHLY, CDR2 FYNNEI. This CDR3 contains 18 residues. J gave up 8 bases and V 2 bases, and 18 bases lay outside the gene matches. The DNA of the CDR3 is TGTGCCAGCAGTGAACGGGGGGTAGCGGGCCCCGCTCGGGATGAGCAGTTCTTC. This gives the protein CASSERGVAGPARDEQFF. The full variable domain, with the rest looked up from reference TRBV2 and TRBJ2-1, is EPEVTQTPSHQVTQMGQEVILRCVPISNHLYFYWYRQILGQKVEFLVSFYNNEISEKSEIFDDQFSVERPDGSNFTLKIRSTKLEDSAMYFCASSERGVAGPARDEQFFGPGTRLTVL.

This clone has more than one count but fewer than ten. This rearrangement joins TRBV5-7 to TRBJ2-5; D not resolved. TRBV5-7 has ORF status, its function being uncertain. Trimming removed 2 bases at V and 5 bases at J, with 7 bases between. This CDR3 contains 12 residues. The CDR3 here is CASSFGWETQYF. DNA for the CDR3: TGTGCCAGCAGCTTCGGCTGGGAGACCCAGTACTTC.

DNA of the CDR3: TGTGCCAGCCGCTGGCTAGCGGGTCTCGAGCAGTACTTC. Encoded protein: CASRWLAGLEQYF. V and J are TRBV28 and TRBJ2-7, with 8 bases fitting TRBD2. V lost 8 bases and J lost 6; bases outside the gene matches: 9. Germline V gene data show CDR1 as MDHEN and CDR2 as SYDVKM. The CDR3 loop spans 13 amino acids.

In its sample, this clone was seen many times. This sequence joins TRBV7-2 and TRBJ2-7; no clear D. The CDR3 has 14 amino acids. Germline CDR1 SGHTA, CDR2 FQGNSA. V dropped 4 bases and J dropped 1 base, with 11 bases sitting between them. The CDR3, as DNA: TGTGCCAGCAGCTCCGGGTTTGGTTCCTACGAGCAGTACTTC. This codes for CASSSGFGSYEQYF.

The genes are TRBV27 and TRBJ2-2; 7 bases agree with TRBD1. Germline lookup yields CDR1 MNHEY and CDR2 SMNVEV (reference sequence). The ends lost 5 bases at V and 6 bases at J; junction bases unmatched: 6. The length of the CDR3 is 14 residues. This chain's CDR3 is CASSPTGSAGELFF. The CDR3 DNA sequence: TGTGCCAGCAGTCCGACAGGGTCGGCCGGGGAGCTGTTTTTT.

V and J are TRBV20-1 and TRBJ1-4; tentative D call: TRBD1 (6 bases). This CDR3 has 14 amino acids. Germline V gene lookup returns CDR1 DFQATT and CDR2 SNEGSKA (reference sequence). V was shortened by 7 bases and J by 8 bases, with 20 bases between the two germline ends. The CDR3 protein is CSGTGPGALEKLFF. In nucleotides, the CDR3 is TGCAGTGGGACCGGACCGGGGGCACTAGAAAAACTGTTTTTT.

This clone was detected a few times. This chain links TRBV30 with TRBJ2-3, with TRBD2 as a possible D gene (5 bases). Germline V CDR1 and CDR2: GTSNPN, SVGIG (reference sequence). CDR3 length equals 12 residues. Trimming cost V 0 bases and J 5 bases, with 6 bases left between them. The CDR3 loop reads CAWSVGRDTQYF. DNA for the CDR3: TGTGCCTGGAGTGTAGGGAGAGATACGCAGTATTTT. The complete variable domain, with remaining parts taken from reference TRBV30 and TRBJ2-3, reads SQTIHQWPATLVQPVGSPLSLECTVEGTSNPNLYWYRQAAGRGLQLLFYSVGIGQISSEVPQNLSASRPQDRQFILSSKKLLLSDSGFYLCAWSVGRDTQYFGPGTRLTVL.